A selection of T cell receptor beta chains follows, all from one sample in a study of regulatory T cells. Using immunoSEQ multiplex PCR, the repertoire was profiled, and TCRdb retains in-frame clones only, with some absent. The table records around 30,000 clones, approximately 93% of them present only once. The sequenced material came from conventional CD4+ T cells sorted from blood. These receptors were taken from a child aged 2-9 years with CD3G deficiency. Each CDR3 is given with its conserved first and last residue. Each record gives: clone size, V gene, D gene, J gene, CDR3 DNA, CDR3 protein. D genes are given only for firm matches. Size is omitted from some rows. Given values are once, few, many or a class for expanded clones.

clone_size: .
v_call: TRBV7-2
d_call: .
j_call: TRBJ2-7
cdr3_nt: TGTGCCAGCAGCTTAGCGGGGACATGGATCTACGAGCAGTACTTC
cdr3_aa: CASSLAGTWIYEQYF

clone_size: .
v_call: TRBV6-1
d_call: TRBD2
j_call: TRBJ2-3
cdr3_nt: TGTGCCAGCAGTGAACGTGCGGGAGGGGCAGATACGCAGTATTTT
cdr3_aa: CASSERAGGADTQYF

clone_size: .
v_call: TRBV18
d_call: TRBD2
j_call: TRBJ2-1
cdr3_nt: TGTGCCAGCTCACCAGGGCTAGCGGGAGGACTGCAGTTCTTC
cdr3_aa: CASSPGLAGGLQFF

clone_size: .
v_call: TRBV5-1
d_call: .
j_call: TRBJ2-2
cdr3_nt: TGCGCCAGCAGTCCCGGGACCACGAACACCGGGGAGCTGTTTTTT
cdr3_aa: CASSPGTTNTGELFF

clone_size: few
v_call: TRBV6-1
d_call: TRBD2
j_call: TRBJ2-7
cdr3_nt: TGTGCCAGCAGTGAATTAGCGGGACACTCTACGGAGCAGTACTTC
cdr3_aa: CASSELAGHSTEQYF

clone_size: .
v_call: TRBV6-1
d_call: TRBD2
j_call: TRBJ2-7
cdr3_nt: TGTGCCAGCACCGGGACTAGTTCCTACGAGCAGTACTTC
cdr3_aa: CASTGTSSYEQYF

clone_size: .
v_call: TRBV6-6
d_call: .
j_call: TRBJ2-7
cdr3_nt: TGTGCCAGCAGTTACTCAGTAAACAGCTACGAGCAGTACTTC
cdr3_aa: CASSYSVNSYEQYF

clone_size: .
v_call: TRBV6-1
d_call: .
j_call: TRBJ1-4
cdr3_nt: TGTGCCAGCAGTGGGACCGGGACGGTGGATGAAAAACTGTTTTTT
cdr3_aa: CASSGTGTVDEKLFF

clone_size: .
v_call: TRBV28
d_call: .
j_call: TRBJ2-5
cdr3_nt: TGTGCCAGCAACCCCGGGCCACAGGGGGGGGAGACCCAGTACTTC
cdr3_aa: CASNPGPQGGETQYF

clone_size: .
v_call: TRBV5-1
d_call: TRBD1
j_call: TRBJ1-2
cdr3_nt: TGCGCCAGCAGCGAGGGGGCGAAGGGAAACTATGGCTACACCTTC
cdr3_aa: CASSEGAKGNYGYTF

clone_size: .
v_call: TRBV28
d_call: .
j_call: TRBJ2-7
cdr3_nt: TGTGCCAGCAGTTCCAGATGGGGGACTTTCTACGAGCAGTACTTC
cdr3_aa: CASSSRWGTFYEQYF

clone_size: .
v_call: TRBV28
d_call: TRBD1
j_call: TRBJ1-5
cdr3_nt: TGTGCCAGCAGTCGGACAGGCTCTAGCAATCAGCCCCAGCATTTT
cdr3_aa: CASSRTGSSNQPQHF

clone_size: .
v_call: TRBV28
d_call: .
j_call: TRBJ1-1
cdr3_nt: TGTGCCAGCAGTTTAGGATGGAACACTGAAGCTTTCTTT
cdr3_aa: CASSLGWNTEAFF

clone_size: .
v_call: TRBV28
d_call: .
j_call: TRBJ1-2
cdr3_nt: TGTGCCAGCAGTTTATTCCCCAGTGGTGGCTACACCTTC
cdr3_aa: CASSLFPSGGYTF

clone_size: .
v_call: TRBV18
d_call: TRBD1
j_call: TRBJ1-4
cdr3_nt: TGTGCCAGCTCGGCGGGGGACAGAGTACGCAAACTGTTTTTT
cdr3_aa: CASSAGDRVRKLFF

clone_size: .
v_call: TRBV18
d_call: .
j_call: TRBJ2-3
cdr3_nt: TGTGCCAGCTCACCGTATCGGAAAGATACGCAGTATTTT
cdr3_aa: CASSPYRKDTQYF

clone_size: .
v_call: TRBV28
d_call: .
j_call: TRBJ2-5
cdr3_nt: TGTGCCAGCAGTTTTGGGGGTCTCCAAGAGACCCAGTACTTC
cdr3_aa: CASSFGGLQETQYF

clone_size: .
v_call: TRBV28
d_call: TRBD2
j_call: TRBJ2-2
cdr3_nt: TGTGCCAGCAGTACAAGCGGGAGAAGTCCCGGGGAGCTGTTTTTT
cdr3_aa: CASSTSGRSPGELFF

clone_size: .
v_call: TRBV4-1
d_call: .
j_call: TRBJ1-4
cdr3_nt: TGCGCCAGCAGCCAATCCGTGGCAACTAATGAAAAACTGTTTTTT
cdr3_aa: CASSQSVATNEKLFF

clone_size: .
v_call: TRBV11-2
d_call: .
j_call: TRBJ2-3
cdr3_nt: TGTGCCAGCAGCCTGGGGACTCGAAGAGATACGCAGTATTTT
cdr3_aa: CASSLGTRRDTQYF

clone_size: .
v_call: TRBV4-1
d_call: TRBD2
j_call: TRBJ2-7
cdr3_nt: TGCGCCAGCAGTAGACTAGCGGGGTTTTACGAGCAGTACTTC
cdr3_aa: CASSRLAGFYEQYF

clone_size: .
v_call: TRBV6-1
d_call: .
j_call: TRBJ2-7
cdr3_nt: TGTGCCAGCAGTCAAGGAATAGGGGCCTCCTACGAGCAGTACTTC
cdr3_aa: CASSQGIGASYEQYF

clone_size: .
v_call: TRBV6-1
d_call: .
j_call: TRBJ2-3
cdr3_nt: TGTGCCACCACGGGGGGCGGCACAGATACGCAGTATTTT
cdr3_aa: CATTGGGTDTQYF

clone_size: .
v_call: TRBV5-1
d_call: TRBD2
j_call: TRBJ2-7
cdr3_nt: TGCGCCAGCAGACCAAGCGGGAGCGGAGACGAGCAGTACTTC
cdr3_aa: CASRPSGSGDEQYF

clone_size: .
v_call: TRBV4-2
d_call: .
j_call: TRBJ2-3
cdr3_nt: TGTGCCAGCAGCCGTTTTTTTGGAGGTTCGCAGTATTTT
cdr3_aa: CASSRFFGGSQYF

clone_size: .
v_call: TRBV5-1
d_call: .
j_call: TRBJ2-1
cdr3_nt: TGCGCCAGCAGCTCCCTGGGGCGGACCATCGATGAGCAGTTCTTC
cdr3_aa: CASSSLGRTIDEQFF

clone_size: .
v_call: TRBV15
d_call: .
j_call: TRBJ1-4
cdr3_nt: TGTGCCACCAGCAGACGATACCCGGACGTCGGAGAGTGGGAGGAAAAACTGTTTTTT
cdr3_aa: CATSRRYPDVGEWEEKLFF

clone_size: once
v_call: TRBV7-9
d_call: .
j_call: TRBJ2-1
cdr3_nt: TGTGCCAGCAGTTTAACGGACAGCTCGAAGTTCTTC
cdr3_aa: CASSLTDSSKFF

clone_size: .
v_call: TRBV6-6
d_call: TRBD2
j_call: TRBJ2-3
cdr3_nt: TGTGCCAGCAGTTACGGACTAGCGGGAGTTGATACGCAGTATTTT
cdr3_aa: CASSYGLAGVDTQYF

clone_size: .
v_call: TRBV28
d_call: .
j_call: TRBJ2-5
cdr3_nt: TGTGCCACCATAGGGAACTCTGAAGCTGGGACCCAGTACTTC
cdr3_aa: CATIGNSEAGTQYF

clone_size: .
v_call: TRBV18
d_call: .
j_call: TRBJ2-1
cdr3_nt: TGTGCCAGCTCACCAGCGGGGAGTCATGGTGAGCAGTTCTTC
cdr3_aa: CASSPAGSHGEQFF